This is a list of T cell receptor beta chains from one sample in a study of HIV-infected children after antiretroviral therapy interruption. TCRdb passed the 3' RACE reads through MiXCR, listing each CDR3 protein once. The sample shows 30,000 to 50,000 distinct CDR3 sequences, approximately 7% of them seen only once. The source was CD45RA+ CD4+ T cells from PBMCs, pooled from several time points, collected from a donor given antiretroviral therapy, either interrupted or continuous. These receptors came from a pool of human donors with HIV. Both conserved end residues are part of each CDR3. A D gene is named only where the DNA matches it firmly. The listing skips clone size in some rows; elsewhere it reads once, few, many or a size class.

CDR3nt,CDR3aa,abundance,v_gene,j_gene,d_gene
TGTGCCAGCAGTTATATCACCAGGGAGGGCTACGAGCAGTACTTC,CASSYITREGYEQYF,few,TRBV6-5,TRBJ2-7,TRBD2
TGTGCCAGCAGTCCAACAGGAATTACAACTAATGAAAAACTGTTTTTT,CASSPTGITTNEKLFF,many,TRBV28,TRBJ1-4,-
TGTGCCAGCAGAACGTACCGGACAGCCAGCTACGAGCAGTACTTC,CASRTYRTASYEQYF,-,TRBV6-2/TRBV6-3,TRBJ2-7,-
TGCAGTGCGACTAGCGGGACGATTAAGTTCTTC,CSATSGTIKFF,many,TRBV20-1,TRBJ2-1,TRBD2
TGCAGCGTTGACAGGGAGGGAACCTACGAGCAGTACTTC,CSVDREGTYEQYF,many,TRBV29-1,TRBJ2-7,TRBD2
TGTGCCAGCTCACCCGTCCCCCAGGCTTACGAGCAGTACTTC,CASSPVPQAYEQYF,many,TRBV18,TRBJ2-7,-
TGTGCCAGCAGCTGCAGGGGGCGCGGAGCAGAAACGCTGTATTTT,CASSCRGRGAETLYF,many,TRBV2,TRBJ2-3,TRBD1
TGTGCCAGCAGTCTGTGGACACCAAGGAGGTACGAGCAGTACTTC,CASSLWTPRRYEQYF,many,TRBV12-3/TRBV12-4,TRBJ2-7,-
TGCGCCAGCAGCTTGGTGACAGGGGGAACAGATACGCAGTATTTT,CASSLVTGGTDTQYF,-,TRBV5-1,TRBJ2-3,TRBD1
TGTGCCAGCGAACACTGGGGGGGCAAACAGTACTTC,CASEHWGGKQYF,few,TRBV6-6,TRBJ2-7,-
TGTGCTAGCAGTACCGGGACAGGGGGTGCAGAAACGCTGTATTTT,CASSTGTGGAETLYF,-,TRBV28,TRBJ2-3,TRBD1
TGTGCCAGCAGTGAGACAGGAAGGAATTCACCCCTCCACTTT,CASSETGRNSPLHF,once,TRBV25-1,TRBJ1-6,-
TGTGCCAGCAGTGCACGGGGCCCGCCCTACGAGCAGTACTTC,CASSARGPPYEQYF,many,TRBV6-2/TRBV6-3,TRBJ2-7,-
TGCAGCGTGACAGGGTCTGGAAACACCATATATTTT,CSVTGSGNTIYF,many,TRBV29-1,TRBJ1-3,TRBD1
TGTGCCAGTACCCCTGGGGGGGCAATCAAGAGCTCCTACAATGAGCAGTTCTTC,CASTPGGAIKSSYNEQFF,-,TRBV19,TRBJ2-1,-
TGTGCCAGCAGATCCGGGACTTACCTTTCCTACGAGCAGTACTTC,CASRSGTYLSYEQYF,-,TRBV6-1,TRBJ2-7,-
TGTGCCAGCAGCTTATCCGGGACTAGTTTTTATGAGCAGTTCTTC,CASSLSGTSFYEQFF,-,TRBV7-2,TRBJ2-1,TRBD2
TGTGCCAGCAGCGTAGTGGGGGATTCACCCCTCCACTTT,CASSVVGDSPLHF,-,TRBV9,TRBJ1-6,-
TGCGCCAGCAGCTTGAATGCGGAGTCGCAGTATTTT,CASSLNAESQYF,many,TRBV5-1,TRBJ2-3,-
TGTGCCAGCAGTTTGGGGCAGCTTTCCTACGAGCAGTACTTC,CASSLGQLSYEQYF,many,TRBV28,TRBJ2-7,-
TGTGCCAGCAGTTTTGGACAGGGGAACACTGAAGCTTTCTTT,CASSFGQGNTEAFF,many,TRBV12-3/TRBV12-4,TRBJ1-1,TRBD1
TGTGCCAGCAGCCAAGATAACAGAAACCAAGACACCCAGTACTTT,CASSQDNRNQDTQYF,many,TRBV4-2,TRBJ2-5,-
TGTGCCAGTAGTATCGGCACCGCCCGAACTTTT,CASSIGTARTF,many,TRBV19,TRBJ1-4,-
TGTGCCAGCAGCCAGGGGGATCAGCCCCAGCATTTT,CASSQGDQPQHF,-,TRBV7-9,TRBJ1-5,TRBD1
TGTGCCAGCAGCCAAAAGGGGGAAAACACCTTGTACTTT,CASSQKGENTLYF,many,TRBV4-1,TRBJ2-4,-
TGTGCCAGCAGCCCTAATGGACAGGGGAGTTCACCCCTCCACTTT,CASSPNGQGSSPLHF,many,TRBV12-3/TRBV12-4,TRBJ1-6,TRBD1
TGTGCCAGCAGTATACCCTGGGCAAACACCGGGCAGCTCTACTTT,CASSIPWANTGQLYF,-,TRBV19,TRBJ2-2,-
TGTGCCAGCAGTCCCCCCAAGCGGGGGTACAATGAGCAGTTCTTC,CASSPPKRGYNEQFF,many,TRBV28,TRBJ2-1,TRBD2